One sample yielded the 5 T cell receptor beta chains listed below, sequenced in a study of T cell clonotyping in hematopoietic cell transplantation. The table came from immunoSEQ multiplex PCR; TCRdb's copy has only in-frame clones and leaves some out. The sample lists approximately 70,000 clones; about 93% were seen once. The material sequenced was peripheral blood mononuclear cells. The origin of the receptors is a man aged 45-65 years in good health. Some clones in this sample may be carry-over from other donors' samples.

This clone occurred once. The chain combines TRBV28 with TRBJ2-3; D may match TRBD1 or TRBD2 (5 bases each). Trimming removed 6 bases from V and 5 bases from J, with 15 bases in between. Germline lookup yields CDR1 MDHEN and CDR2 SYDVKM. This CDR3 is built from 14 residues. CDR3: CASRGAPAGDTQYF. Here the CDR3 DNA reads TGTGCCAGCAGAGGGGCTCCGGCGGGAGATACGCAGTATTTT. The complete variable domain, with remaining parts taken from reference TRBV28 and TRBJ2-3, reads DVKVTQSSRYLVKRTGEKVFLECVQDMDHENMFWYRQDPGLGLRLIYFSYDVKMKEKGDIPEGYSVSREKKERFSLILESASTNQTSMYLCASRGAPAGDTQYFGPGTRLTVL.

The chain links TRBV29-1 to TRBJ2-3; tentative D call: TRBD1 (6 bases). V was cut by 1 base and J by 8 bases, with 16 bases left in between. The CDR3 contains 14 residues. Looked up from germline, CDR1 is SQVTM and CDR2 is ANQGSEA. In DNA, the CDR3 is TGCAGCGTTGAAGGCGCAGGGGAATTCGCTACGCAGTATTTT. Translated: CSVEGAGEFATQYF.

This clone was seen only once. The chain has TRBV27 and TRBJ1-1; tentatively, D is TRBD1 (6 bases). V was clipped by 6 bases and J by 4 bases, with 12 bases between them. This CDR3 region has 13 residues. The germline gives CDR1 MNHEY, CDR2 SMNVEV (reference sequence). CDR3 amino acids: CASRNRAATEAFF. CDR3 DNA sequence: TGTGCCAGCAGAAACAGGGCGGCCACTGAAGCTTTCTTT.

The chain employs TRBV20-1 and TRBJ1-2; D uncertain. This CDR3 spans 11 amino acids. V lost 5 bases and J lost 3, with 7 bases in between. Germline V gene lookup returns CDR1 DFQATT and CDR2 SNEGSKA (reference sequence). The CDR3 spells CSASRDYGYTF. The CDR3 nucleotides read TGCAGTGCTTCGAGAGACTATGGCTACACCTTC.

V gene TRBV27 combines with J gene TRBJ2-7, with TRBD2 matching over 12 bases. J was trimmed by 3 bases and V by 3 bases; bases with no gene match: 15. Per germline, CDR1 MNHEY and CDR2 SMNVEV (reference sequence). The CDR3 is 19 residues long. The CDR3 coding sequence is TGTGCCAGCAGTTTTTCTCCCGGACTAGCGGGGCCCATAGGCTACGAGCAGTACTTC. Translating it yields CASSFSPGLAGPIGYEQYF.